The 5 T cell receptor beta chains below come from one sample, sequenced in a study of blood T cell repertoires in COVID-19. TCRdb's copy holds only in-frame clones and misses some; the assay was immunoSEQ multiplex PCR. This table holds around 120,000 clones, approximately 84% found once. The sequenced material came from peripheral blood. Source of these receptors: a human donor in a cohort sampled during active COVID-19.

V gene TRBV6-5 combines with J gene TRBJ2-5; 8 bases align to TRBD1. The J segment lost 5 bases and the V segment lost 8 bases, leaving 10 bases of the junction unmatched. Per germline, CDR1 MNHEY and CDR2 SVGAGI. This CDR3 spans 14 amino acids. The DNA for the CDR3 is TGTGCCAGCGTCCGCCTGACAGGGGACGAGACCCAGTACTTC. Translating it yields CASVRLTGDETQYF.

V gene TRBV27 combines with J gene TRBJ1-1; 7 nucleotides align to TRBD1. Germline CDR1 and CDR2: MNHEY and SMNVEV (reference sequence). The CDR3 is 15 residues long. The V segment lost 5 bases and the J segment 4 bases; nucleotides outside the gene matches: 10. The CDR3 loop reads CASSRPTGRSTEAFF. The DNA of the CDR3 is TGTGCCAGCAGTCGCCCGACAGGGAGGAGCACTGAAGCTTTCTTT.

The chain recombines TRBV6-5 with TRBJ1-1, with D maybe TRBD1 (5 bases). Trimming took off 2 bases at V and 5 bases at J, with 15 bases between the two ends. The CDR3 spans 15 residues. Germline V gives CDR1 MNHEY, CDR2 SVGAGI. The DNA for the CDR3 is TGTGCCAGCAGTTACACCCCGGGGGGTGGTACTGAAGCTTTCTTT. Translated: CASSYTPGGGTEAFF.

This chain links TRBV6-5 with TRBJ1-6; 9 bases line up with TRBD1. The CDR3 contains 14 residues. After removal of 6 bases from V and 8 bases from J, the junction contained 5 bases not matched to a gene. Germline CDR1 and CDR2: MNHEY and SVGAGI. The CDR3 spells CASSTGTGYSPLHF. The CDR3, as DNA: TGTGCCAGCAGCACTGGGACAGGGTATTCACCCCTCCACTTT.

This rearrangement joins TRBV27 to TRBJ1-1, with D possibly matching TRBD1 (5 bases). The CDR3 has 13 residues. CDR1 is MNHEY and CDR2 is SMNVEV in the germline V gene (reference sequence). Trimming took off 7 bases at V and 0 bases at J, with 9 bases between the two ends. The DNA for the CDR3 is TGTGCCAGCAAGGGGAACATGAACACTGAAGCTTTCTTT. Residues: CASKGNMNTEAFF.